This TCR beta chain is drawn from a study of blood T cells in healthy people across ages. A second PCR of 7 to 11 cycles used a sample-barcoded 5' primer and a J-beta primer mix. The authors tagged each cDNA molecule using a template-switch adaptor with 12 random nucleotides. Via MiXCR, TCRdb re-called the 5' RACE reads, giving one row per CDR3 protein. The data contain about a million distinct CDR3 sequences, 45% to 60% of them singletons. The V and J ends lost 5 bases and 8 bases respectively, with 17 bases between them. CDR1 and CDR2 (germline): SGHTA, FQGNSA. The CDR3 has 14 amino acids. This clonotype was sampled from a woman in her sixties in good health. Sequenced input: blood. V and J are TRBV7-2 and TRBJ2-3; unclear D gene. The CDR3 nucleotides are TGTGCCAGCAGCGTCGGTGGCCCCCAAGTTACGCAGTATTTT. Translating it yields CASSVGGPQVTQYF.